This TCR beta chain was captured by sequencing in a study of T-cell memory formation after mild COVID-19. About the study: Largely donor-specific sequence clusters came from two donors.

Regarding this clonotype: The antigen remains unidentified.

TCRalpha and TCRbeta libraries used 5'RACE with constant-segment primers and UMIs. TCRdb re-derived calls from the 5' RACE reads in MiXCR, one entry per CDR3 protein. This sample yields 400,000 or so distinct CDR3 sequences, of which around 20% are seen a single time; 8.4% belongs to the top ten. Germline CDR1 reads SGHRS; CDR2 reads YFSETQ. The CDR3 length is 16 residues. J gave up 2 bases and V 0 bases, and 8 bases lay outside the gene matches. Study-wide points: CD4+ bias marked clones expanding day 15 to 37, unlike balanced contracting clones. Mainly in CM and EM were contracting CD4+ clones; CD8+ were in EMRA.

The chain carries TRBV5-1 and TRBJ2-7; 7 nucleotides line up with TRBD2. The receptor comes from an adult woman who had mild COVID-19 (a few samples of this study predate the infection). Cell type and time point are not known. Sequenced input: PBMCs or a T cell subset sorted from them (not recorded which). CDR3 amino acids: CASSLGASGSTYEQYF. The CDR3 DNA is TGCGCCAGCAGCTTGGGTGCTAGCGGTTCCACCTACGAGCAGTACTTC.